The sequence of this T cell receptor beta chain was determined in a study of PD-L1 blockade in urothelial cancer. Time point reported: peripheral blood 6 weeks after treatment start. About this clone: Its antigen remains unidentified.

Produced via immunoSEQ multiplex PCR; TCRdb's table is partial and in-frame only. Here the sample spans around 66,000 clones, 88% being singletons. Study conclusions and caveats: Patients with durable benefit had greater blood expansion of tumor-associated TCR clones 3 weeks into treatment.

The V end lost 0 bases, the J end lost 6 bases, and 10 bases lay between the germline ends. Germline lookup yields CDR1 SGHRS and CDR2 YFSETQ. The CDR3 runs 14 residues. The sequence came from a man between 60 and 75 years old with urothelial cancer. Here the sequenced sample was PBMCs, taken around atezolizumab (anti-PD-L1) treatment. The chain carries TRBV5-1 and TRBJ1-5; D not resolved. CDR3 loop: CASSLDRGSQPQHF. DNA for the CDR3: TGCGCCAGCAGCTTGGATCGGGGAAGTCAGCCCCAGCATTTT.